This TCR beta chain was captured in a study of CD8+CD57+ T cells in acquired aplastic anemia. Findings and caveats of the study: The same twenty-nine CD8+ CDR3 sequences occurred in patients and in controls. Significance was not reached for CD8+ Simpson's diversity between patients and controls.

Turning to this clonotype: Its antigen is currently unknown.

V lost 6 bases and J 2 bases, leaving 16 bases between the germline ends. The CDR3 runs 15 residues. Looked up from germline, CDR1 is SGHAT and CDR2 is FQNNGV. Patients chosen for sequencing had CD8+CD57+ cells that had expanded, as shown by flow cytometry. The patients all had a severe acquired aplastic anemia diagnosis. Blood came from patients not yet given any therapy. CDR3 and TCR beta VDJ profiling relied on genomic DNA as the template. MiXCR was run by TCRdb on the reads, yielding one entry per CDR3 protein. The data hold around 180,000 distinct CDR3 sequences, with approximately 48% observed a single time.

The TCR comes from a human donor with aplastic anemia. Source material: sorted CD4+, CD8+, or CD8+CD57+ T cells (not recorded which) from PBMCs. V gene TRBV11-2 combines with J gene TRBJ1-2; D is unclear. DNA for the CDR3: TGTGCCAGCAGTCGAGGCGTAGTAGCCAACTATGGCTACACCTTC. This codes for CASSRGVVANYGYTF.